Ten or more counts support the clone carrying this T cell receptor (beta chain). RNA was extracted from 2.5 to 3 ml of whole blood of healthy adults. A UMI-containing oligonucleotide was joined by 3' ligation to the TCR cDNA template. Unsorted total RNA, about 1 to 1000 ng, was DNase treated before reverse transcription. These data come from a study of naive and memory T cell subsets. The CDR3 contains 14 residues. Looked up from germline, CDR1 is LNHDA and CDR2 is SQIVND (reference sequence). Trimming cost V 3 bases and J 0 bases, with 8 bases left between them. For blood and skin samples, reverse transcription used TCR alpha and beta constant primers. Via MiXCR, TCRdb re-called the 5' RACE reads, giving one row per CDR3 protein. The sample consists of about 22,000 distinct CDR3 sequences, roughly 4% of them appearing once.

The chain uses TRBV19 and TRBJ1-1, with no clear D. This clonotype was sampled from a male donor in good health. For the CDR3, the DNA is TGTGCCAGTAGTATGGGTTCGGTGAACACTGAAGCTTTCTTT. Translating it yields CASSMGSVNTEAFF.